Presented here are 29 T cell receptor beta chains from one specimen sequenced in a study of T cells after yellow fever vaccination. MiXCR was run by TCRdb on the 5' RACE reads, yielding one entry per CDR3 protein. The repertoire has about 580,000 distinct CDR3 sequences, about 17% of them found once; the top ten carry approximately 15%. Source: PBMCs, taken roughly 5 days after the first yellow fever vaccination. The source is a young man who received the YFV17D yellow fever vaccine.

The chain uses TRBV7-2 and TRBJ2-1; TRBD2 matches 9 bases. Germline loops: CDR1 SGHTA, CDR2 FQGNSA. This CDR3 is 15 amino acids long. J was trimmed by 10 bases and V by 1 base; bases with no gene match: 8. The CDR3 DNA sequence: TGTGCCAGCAGCTTAGATTCTAGCGGGGTGAGAGAGCAGTTCTTC. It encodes CASSLDSSGVREQFF. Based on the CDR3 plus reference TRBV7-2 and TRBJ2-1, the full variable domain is GAGVSQSPSNKVTEKGKDVELRCDPISGHTALYWYRQSLGQGLEFLIYFQGNSAPDKSGLPSDRFSAERTGGSVSTLTIQRTQQEDSAVYLCASSLDSSGVREQFFGPGTRLTVL.

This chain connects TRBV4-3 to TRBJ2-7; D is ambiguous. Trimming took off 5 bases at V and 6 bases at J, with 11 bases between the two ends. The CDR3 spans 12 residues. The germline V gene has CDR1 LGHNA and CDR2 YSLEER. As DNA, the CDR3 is TGCGCCAGCAGCAAAAGGCGTAGCGAGCAGTACGTC. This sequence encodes CASSKRRSEQYV.

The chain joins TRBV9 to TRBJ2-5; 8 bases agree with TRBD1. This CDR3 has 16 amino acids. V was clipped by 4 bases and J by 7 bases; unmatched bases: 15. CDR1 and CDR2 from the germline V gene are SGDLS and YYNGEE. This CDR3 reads CASSREPTRTGRTQYF. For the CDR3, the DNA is TGTGCCAGCAGCAGAGAACCCACAAGGACAGGGAGGACCCAGTACTTC.

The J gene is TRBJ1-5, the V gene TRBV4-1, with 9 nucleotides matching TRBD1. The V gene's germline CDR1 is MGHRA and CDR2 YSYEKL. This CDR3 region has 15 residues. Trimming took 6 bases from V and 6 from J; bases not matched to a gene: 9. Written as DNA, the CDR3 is TGCGCCAGCAGTCTGGACAGGGGCTCGCGTCAGCCCCAGCATTTT. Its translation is CASSLDRGSRQPQHF.

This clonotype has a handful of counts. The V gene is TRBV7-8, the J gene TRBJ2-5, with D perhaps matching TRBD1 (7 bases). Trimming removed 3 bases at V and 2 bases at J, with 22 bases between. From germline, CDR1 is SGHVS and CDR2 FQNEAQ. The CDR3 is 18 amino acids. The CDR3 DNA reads TGTGCCAGCAGCTTGAGGAGGGACAGTGGGACAAATCAAGAGACCCAGTACTTC. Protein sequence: CASSLRRDSGTNQETQYF.

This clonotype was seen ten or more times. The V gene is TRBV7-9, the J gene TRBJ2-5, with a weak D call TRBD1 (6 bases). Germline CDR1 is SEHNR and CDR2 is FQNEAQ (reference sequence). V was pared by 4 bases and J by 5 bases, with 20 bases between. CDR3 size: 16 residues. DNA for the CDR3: TGTGCCAGCAGCTCAGACGGTACAGGGCTCTGGGAGACCCAGTACTTC. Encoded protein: CASSSDGTGLWETQYF.

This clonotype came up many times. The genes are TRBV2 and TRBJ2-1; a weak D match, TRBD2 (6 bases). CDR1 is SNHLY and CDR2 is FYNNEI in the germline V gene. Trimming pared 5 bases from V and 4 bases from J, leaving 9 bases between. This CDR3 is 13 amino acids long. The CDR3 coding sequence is TGTGCCAGCAGTCCCGGGACTTACAATGAGCAGTTCTTC. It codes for CASSPGTYNEQFF.

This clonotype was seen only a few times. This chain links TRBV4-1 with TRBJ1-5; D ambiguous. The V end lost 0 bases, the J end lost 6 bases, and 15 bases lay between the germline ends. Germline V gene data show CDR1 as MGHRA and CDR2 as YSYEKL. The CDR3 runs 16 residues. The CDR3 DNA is TGCGCCAGCAGCCAAGATGTGTATCGAGGGAGTCAGCCCCAGCATTTT. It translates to CASSQDVYRGSQPQHF.

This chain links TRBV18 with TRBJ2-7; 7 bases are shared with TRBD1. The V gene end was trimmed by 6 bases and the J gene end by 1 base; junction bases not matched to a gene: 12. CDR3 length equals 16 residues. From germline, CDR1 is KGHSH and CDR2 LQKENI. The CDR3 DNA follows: TGTGCCAGCTCGGGCAGGGGGAGAATTCTTTCCTACGAGCAGTACTTC. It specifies CASSGRGRILSYEQYF.

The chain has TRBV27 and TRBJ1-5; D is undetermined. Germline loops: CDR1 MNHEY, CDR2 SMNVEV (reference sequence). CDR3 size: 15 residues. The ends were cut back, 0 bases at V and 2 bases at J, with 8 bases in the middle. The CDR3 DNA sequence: TGTGCCAGCAGTTTATCACCTTGGGGCAATCAGCCCCAGCATTTT. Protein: CASSLSPWGNQPQHF.

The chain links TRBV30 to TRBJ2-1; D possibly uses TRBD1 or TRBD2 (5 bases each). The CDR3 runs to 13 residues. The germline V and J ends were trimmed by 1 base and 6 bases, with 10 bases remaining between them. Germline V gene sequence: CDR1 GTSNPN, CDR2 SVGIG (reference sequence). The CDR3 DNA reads TGTGCCTGGAGTGACGGGACCCTCAATGAGCAGTTCTTC. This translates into CAWSDGTLNEQFF.

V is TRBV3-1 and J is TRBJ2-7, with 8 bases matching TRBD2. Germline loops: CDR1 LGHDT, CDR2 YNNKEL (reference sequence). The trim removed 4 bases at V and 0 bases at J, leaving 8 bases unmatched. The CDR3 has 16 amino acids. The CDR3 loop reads CASSPFPGGSSYEQYF. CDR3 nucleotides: TGTGCCAGCAGCCCCTTCCCGGGGGGGAGCTCCTACGAGCAGTACTTC.

CDR3 sequence: CASSRMTSGGYEQYF. The CDR3 nucleotides are TGCGCCAGCAGCCGAATGACTAGCGGGGGTTACGAGCAGTACTTC. The chain carries TRBV5-1 and TRBJ2-7; 12 bases align to TRBD2. Germline CDR1 reads SGHRS; CDR2 reads YFSETQ. CDR3 length: 15 residues. V shed 4 bases and J 4 bases; nucleotides not matched to a gene: 6.

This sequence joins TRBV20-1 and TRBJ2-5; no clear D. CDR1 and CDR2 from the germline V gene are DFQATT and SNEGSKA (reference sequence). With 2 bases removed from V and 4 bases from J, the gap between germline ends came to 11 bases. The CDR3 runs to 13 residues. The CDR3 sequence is CSARNRLRETQYF. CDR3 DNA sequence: TGCAGTGCTAGAAACCGGCTGCGAGAGACCCAGTACTTC.

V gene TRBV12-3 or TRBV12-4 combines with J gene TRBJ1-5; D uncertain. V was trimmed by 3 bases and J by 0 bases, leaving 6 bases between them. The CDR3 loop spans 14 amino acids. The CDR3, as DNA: TGTGCCAGCAGTTTTGAGTATAGCAATCAGCCCCAGCATTTT. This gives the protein CASSFEYSNQPQHF.

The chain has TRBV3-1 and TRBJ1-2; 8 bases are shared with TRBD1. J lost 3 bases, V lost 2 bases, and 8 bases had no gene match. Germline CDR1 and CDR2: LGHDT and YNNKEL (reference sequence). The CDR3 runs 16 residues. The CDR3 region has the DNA TGTGCCAGCAGCCAAACCGCAGGGGGCTTTGACTATGGCTACACCTTC. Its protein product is CASSQTAGGFDYGYTF.

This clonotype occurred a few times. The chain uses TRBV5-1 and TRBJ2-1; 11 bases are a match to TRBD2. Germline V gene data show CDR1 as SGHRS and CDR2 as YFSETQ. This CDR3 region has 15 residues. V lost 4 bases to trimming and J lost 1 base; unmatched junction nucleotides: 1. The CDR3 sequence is CASSGTSGSYNEQFF. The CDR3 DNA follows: TGCGCCAGCAGCGGGACTAGCGGATCCTACAATGAGCAGTTCTTC.

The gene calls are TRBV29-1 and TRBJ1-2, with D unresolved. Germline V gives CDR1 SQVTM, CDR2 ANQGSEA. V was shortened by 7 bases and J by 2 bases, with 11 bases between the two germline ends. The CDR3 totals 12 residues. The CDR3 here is CSAVRDNYGYTF. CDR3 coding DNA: TGCAGCGCCGTCCGTGACAACTATGGCTACACCTTC.

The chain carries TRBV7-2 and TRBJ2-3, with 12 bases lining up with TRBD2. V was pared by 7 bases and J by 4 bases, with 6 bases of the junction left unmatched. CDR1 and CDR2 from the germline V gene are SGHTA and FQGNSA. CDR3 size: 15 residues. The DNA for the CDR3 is TGTGCCAGCACCAGACTAGCGGGGGTCCCAGATACGCAGTATTTT. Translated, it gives CASTRLAGVPDTQYF.

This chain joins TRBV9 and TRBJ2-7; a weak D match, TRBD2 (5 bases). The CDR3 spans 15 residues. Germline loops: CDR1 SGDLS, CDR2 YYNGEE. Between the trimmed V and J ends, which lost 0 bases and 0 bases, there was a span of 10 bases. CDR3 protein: CASSVDEGNSYEQYF. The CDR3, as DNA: TGTGCCAGCAGCGTAGATGAGGGAAACTCCTACGAGCAGTACTTC.

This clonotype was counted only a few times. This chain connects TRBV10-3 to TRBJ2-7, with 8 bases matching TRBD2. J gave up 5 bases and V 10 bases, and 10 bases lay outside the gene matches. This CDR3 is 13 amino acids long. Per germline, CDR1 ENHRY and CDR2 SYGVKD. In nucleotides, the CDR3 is TGTGCCAGCAACCTGACTAGCGATGACGAGCAGTACTTC. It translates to CASNLTSDDEQYF.

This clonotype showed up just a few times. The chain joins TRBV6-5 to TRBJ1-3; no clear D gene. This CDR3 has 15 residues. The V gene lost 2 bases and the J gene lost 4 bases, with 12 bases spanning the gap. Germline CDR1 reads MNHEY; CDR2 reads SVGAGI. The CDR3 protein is CASSYGRSQGNTIYF. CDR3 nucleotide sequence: TGTGCCAGCAGTTACGGGCGCAGCCAAGGAAACACCATATATTTT.

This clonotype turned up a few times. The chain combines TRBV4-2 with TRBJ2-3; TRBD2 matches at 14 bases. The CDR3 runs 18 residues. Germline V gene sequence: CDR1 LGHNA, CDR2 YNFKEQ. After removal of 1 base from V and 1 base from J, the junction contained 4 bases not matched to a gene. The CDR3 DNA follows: TGTGCCAGCAGCCAAGCGGGACTAGCGGGGGCTGGCACAGATACGCAGTATTTT. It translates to CASSQAGLAGAGTDTQYF.

The CDR3 sequence is CASSLVGSPATNEKLFF. Written as DNA, the CDR3 is TGCGCCAGCAGCTTGGTCGGCTCGCCAGCAACTAATGAAAAACTGTTTTTT. The gene calls are TRBV5-1 and TRBJ1-4; D not certain. V lost 0 bases to trimming and J lost 0 bases, with 12 bases between them. The germline V gene has CDR1 SGHRS and CDR2 YFSETQ. The CDR3 has 17 residues.

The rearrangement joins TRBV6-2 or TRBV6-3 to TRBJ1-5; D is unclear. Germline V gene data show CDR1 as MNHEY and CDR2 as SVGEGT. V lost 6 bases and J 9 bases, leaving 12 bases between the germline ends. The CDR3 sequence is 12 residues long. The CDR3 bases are TGTGCCAGCAGCCAAACCGGCGGGCCCCAGCATTTT. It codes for CASSQTGGPQHF.

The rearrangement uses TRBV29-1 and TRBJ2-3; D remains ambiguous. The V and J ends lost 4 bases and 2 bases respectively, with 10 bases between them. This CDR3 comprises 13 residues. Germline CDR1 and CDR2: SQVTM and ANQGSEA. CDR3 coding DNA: TGCAGCGTTGTACTCCCAGCCACAGATACGCAGTATTTT. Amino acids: CSVVLPATDTQYF.

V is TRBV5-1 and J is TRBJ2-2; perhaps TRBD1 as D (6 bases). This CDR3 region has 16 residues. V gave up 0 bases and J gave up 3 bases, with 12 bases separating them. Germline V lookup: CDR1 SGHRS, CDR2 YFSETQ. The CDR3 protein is CASSLVYGTHTGELFF. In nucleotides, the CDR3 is TGCGCCAGCAGCTTGGTGTACGGGACACACACCGGGGAGCTGTTTTTT.

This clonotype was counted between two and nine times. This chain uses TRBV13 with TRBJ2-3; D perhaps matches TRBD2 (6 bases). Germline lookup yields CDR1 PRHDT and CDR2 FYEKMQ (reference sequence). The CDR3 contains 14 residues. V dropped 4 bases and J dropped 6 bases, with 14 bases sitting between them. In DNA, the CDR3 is TGTGCCAGCAGCTCCCGAATCGCGGGGGATACGCAGTATTTT. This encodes CASSSRIAGDTQYF.

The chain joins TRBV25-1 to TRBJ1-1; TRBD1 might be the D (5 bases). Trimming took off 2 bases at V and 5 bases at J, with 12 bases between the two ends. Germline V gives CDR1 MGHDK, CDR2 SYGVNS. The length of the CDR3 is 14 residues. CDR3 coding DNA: TGTGCCAGCAGTGAAGGGGGGACCCTTACTGAAGCTTTCTTT. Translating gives CASSEGGTLTEAFF.